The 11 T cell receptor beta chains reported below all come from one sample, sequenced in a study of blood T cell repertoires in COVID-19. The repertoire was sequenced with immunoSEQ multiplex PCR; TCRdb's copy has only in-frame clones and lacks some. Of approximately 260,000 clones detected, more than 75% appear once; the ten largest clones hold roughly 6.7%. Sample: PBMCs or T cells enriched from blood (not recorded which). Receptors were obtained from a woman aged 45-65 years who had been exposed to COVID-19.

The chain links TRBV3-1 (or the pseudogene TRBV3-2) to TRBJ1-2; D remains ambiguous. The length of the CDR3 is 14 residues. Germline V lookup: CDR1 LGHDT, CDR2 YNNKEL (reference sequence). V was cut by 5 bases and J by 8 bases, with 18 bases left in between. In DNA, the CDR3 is TGTGCCAGCAGCTCCTCTACAAGACGAGGCGGCTACACCTTC. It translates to CASSSSTRRGGYTF.

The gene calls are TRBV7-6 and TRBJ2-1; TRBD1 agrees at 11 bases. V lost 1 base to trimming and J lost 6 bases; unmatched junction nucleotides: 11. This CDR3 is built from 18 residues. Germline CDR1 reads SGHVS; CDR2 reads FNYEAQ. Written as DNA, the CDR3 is TGTGCCAGCAGCTTAGTCGTGGGGACAGGGGGACTCGGCAATGAGCAGTTCTTC. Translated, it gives CASSLVVGTGGLGNEQFF. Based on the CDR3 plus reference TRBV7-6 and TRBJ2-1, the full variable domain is GAGVSQSPRYKVTKRGQDVALRCDPISGHVSLYWYRQALGQGPEFLTYFNYEAQQDKSGLPNDRFSAERPEGSISTLTIQRTEQRDSAMYRCASSLVVGTGGLGNEQFFGPGTRLTVL.

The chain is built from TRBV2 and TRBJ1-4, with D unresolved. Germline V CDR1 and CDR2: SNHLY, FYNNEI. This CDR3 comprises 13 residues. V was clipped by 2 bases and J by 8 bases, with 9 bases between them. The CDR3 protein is CASSENFSEKLFF. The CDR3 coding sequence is TGTGCCAGCAGTGAAAATTTCTCGGAAAAACTGTTTTTT.

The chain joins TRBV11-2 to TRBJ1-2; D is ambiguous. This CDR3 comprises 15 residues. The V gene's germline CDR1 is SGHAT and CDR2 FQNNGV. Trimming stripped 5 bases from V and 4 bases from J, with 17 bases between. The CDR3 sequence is CASSLSNAALYGYTF. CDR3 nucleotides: TGTGCCAGCAGCCTATCCAACGCCGCACTCTATGGCTACACCTTC.

The CDR3 reads CASSPGRVAYEQYF. Here the CDR3 DNA reads TGTGCCAGCAGCCCTGGGAGGGTCGCCTACGAGCAGTACTTC. The chain couples TRBV7-9 to TRBJ2-7, with 7 bases aligning to TRBD2. Trimming cost V 5 bases and J 2 bases; bases outside gene matches: 6. The length of the CDR3 is 14 residues. Germline CDR1 is SEHNR and CDR2 is FQNEAQ (reference sequence). Based on the CDR3 plus reference TRBV7-9 and TRBJ2-7, the full variable domain is DTGVSQNPRHKITKRGQNVTFRCDPISEHNRLYWYRQTLGQGPEFLTYFQNEAQLEKSRLLSDRFSAERPKGSFSTLEIQRTEQGDSAMYLCASSPGRVAYEQYFGPGTRLTVT.

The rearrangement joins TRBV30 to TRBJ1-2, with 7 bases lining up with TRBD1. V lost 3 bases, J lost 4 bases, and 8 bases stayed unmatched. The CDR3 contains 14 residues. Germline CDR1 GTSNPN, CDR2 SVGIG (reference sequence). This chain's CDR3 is CAWSEGARPYGYTF. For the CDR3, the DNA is TGTGCCTGGAGCGAGGGGGCTAGACCCTATGGCTACACCTTC.

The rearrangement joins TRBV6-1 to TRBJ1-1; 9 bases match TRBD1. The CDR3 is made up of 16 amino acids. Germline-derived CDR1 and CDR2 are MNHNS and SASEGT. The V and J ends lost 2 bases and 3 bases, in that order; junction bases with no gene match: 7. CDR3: CASSESYRGLYTEAFF. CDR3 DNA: TGTGCCAGCAGTGAATCGTACAGGGGGCTGTACACTGAAGCTTTCTTT.

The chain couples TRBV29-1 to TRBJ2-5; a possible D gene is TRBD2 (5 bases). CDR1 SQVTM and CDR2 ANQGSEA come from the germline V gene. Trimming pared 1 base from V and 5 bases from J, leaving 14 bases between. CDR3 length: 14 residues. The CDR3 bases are TGCAGCGTTGAAGTGTCTTACCAGCGGGAGACCCAGTACTTC. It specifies CSVEVSYQRETQYF.

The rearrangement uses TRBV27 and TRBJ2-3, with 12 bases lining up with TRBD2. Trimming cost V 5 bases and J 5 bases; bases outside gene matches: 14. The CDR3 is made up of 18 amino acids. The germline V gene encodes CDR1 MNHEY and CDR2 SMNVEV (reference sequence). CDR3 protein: CASSLRTSGEPWGDTQYF. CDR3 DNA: TGTGCCAGCAGTCTGCGGACTAGCGGGGAGCCCTGGGGAGATACGCAGTATTTT.

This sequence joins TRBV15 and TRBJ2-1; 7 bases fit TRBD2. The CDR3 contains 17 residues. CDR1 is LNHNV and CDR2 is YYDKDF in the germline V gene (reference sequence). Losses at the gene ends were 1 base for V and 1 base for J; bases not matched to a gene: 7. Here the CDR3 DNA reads TGTGCCACCAGCAGAGGTGGAGGGAGGGCGTCCTACAATGAGCAGTTCTTC. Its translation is CATSRGGGRASYNEQFF.

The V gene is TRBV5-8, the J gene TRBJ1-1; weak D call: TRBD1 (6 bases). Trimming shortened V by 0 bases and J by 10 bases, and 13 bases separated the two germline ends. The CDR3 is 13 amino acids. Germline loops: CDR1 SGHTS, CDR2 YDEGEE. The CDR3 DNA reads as TGTGCCAGCAGCTTGGGACAGGACATGGGAGCTTTCTTT. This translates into CASSLGQDMGAFF. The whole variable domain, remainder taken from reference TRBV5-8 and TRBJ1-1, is EAGVTQSPTHLIKTRGQQATLRCSPISGHTSVYWYQQALGLGLQFLLWYDEGEERNRGNFPPRFSGRQFPNYSSELNVNALELEDSALYLCASSLGQDMGAFFGQGTRLTVV.